A selection of T cell receptor beta chains follows, all from one sample in a study of Graves' ophthalmopathy and Graves' hyperthyroidism. TCRdb redid the calling of the multiplex PCR reads with MiXCR, one entry per CDR3 protein. Counted here are about 550,000 distinct CDR3 sequences, just under 40% occurring once; the ten biggest clones make up less than 4.5%. Source material: peripheral blood or thyroid tissue (not recorded which). These receptors were obtained from an adult man with Graves' hyperthyroidism. CDR3s include the opening cysteine and the closing phenylalanine or tryptophan. D genes are given only for firm matches. Expanded clones are given a class, and other clones once, few, many or no size at all.

j_call	v_call	d_call	clone_size	cdr3_nt	cdr3_aa
TRBJ1-1	TRBV4-1	.	.	TGCGCCAGCAGCCAGGGGGCGGCAGGGTGGAGCACTGAAGCTTTCTTT	CASSQGAAGWSTEAFF
TRBJ1-6	TRBV4-1	.	many	TGCGCCAGCAGCCCAGGGACCGACCGGCCCCTCCACTTT	CASSPGTDRPLHF
TRBJ2-7	TRBV12-3/TRBV12-4	.	.	TGTGCCAGCAGTTCCCGACTAATCCTACGAAATGAGCAGTACTTC	CASSSRLILRNEQYF
TRBJ2-7	TRBV2	TRBD1	.	TGTGCCAGCAGATGGGACAGGGGAGTTTCCTACGAGCAGTACTTC	CASRWDRGVSYEQYF
TRBJ1-1	TRBV3-1	.	.	TGTGCCAGCAGCCAAGAGGGGGTAACGACTGAAGCTTTCTTT	CASSQEGVTTEAFF
TRBJ2-1	TRBV7-9	.	.	TGTGCCAGCAGCTCTTTACCCCGAAGGCATGAGCAGTTCTTC	CASSSLPRRHEQFF
TRBJ2-5	TRBV7-9	.	.	TGTGCCAGCAGCTCCCCGGGGGGCCTGCGTAAGGCCGAGACCCAGTACTTC	CASSSPGGLRKAETQYF
TRBJ1-1	TRBV10-3	.	many	TGTGCCATCAGCCGAAGTTCCACTGAAGCTTTCTTT	CAISRSSTEAFF
TRBJ2-7	TRBV7-9	TRBD1	.	TGTGCCAGCAGTGATCGTAGGGGGACAGGGGACTCCGAGCAGTACTTC	CASSDRRGTGDSEQYF
TRBJ1-2	TRBV7-9	TRBD1	many	TGTGCCAGCAGCGTAACAGGGGTAGGAAACTATGGCTACACCTTC	CASSVTGVGNYGYTF
TRBJ1-5	TRBV2	.	many	TGTGCCAGCAGGAGGACAGATAGCAATCAGCCCCAGCATTTT	CASRRTDSNQPQHF
TRBJ2-2	TRBV25-1	.	.	TGTGCCGGCAGTGAGGGGCGTGCACTAAACACCGGGGAGCTGTTTTTC	CAGSEGRALNTGELFF
TRBJ1-1	TRBV7-8	.	many	TGTGCCAGCAGCTTACCTCGGGGCAACCTTCAGCTGAACACTGAAGCTTTCTTT	CASSLPRGNLQLNTEAFF
TRBJ2-5	TRBV7-9	.	.	TGTGCCAGCAGCTTACGAGGGTTCCGAGAGACCCAGTACTTC	CASSLRGFRETQYF
TRBJ1-3	TRBV5-6	.	many	TGTGCCAGTAGGCAGGCGAACTCTGGAAACACCATATATTTT	CASRQANSGNTIYF
TRBJ2-1	TRBV7-2	.	.	TGTGCCAGCAGCTTATCCCAGGGTAGAGATGAGCAGTTCTTC	CASSLSQGRDEQFF
TRBJ2-7	TRBV6-6	.	.	TGTGCCAGCAGTGAAAGGGGCAATACCTACGAGCAGTACTTC	CASSERGNTYEQYF